Listed below are T cell receptor beta chains from one sample, sequenced in a study of T cell responses to AZD1222 COVID-19 vaccine. Some clones are missing from TCRdb's copy, which holds only in-frame ones; the method was immunoSEQ multiplex PCR. Among approximately 110,000 clones listed, approximately 89% were seen once. Here the sequenced sample was peripheral blood, taken 28 days after the second AZD1222 dose. The receptors stem from an adult who received the AZD1222 COVID-19 vaccine. Each CDR3 is given with its conserved first and last residue. A D gene is named only where the DNA matches it firmly. Size tells how often a clone was seen (once, few, many) or the class of an expanded clone, and some rows leave it out.

CDR3aa,CDR3nt,v_gene,d_gene,len,abundance,j_gene
CASSGGYEQYF,TGTGCCAGCAGTGGGGGCTACGAGCAGTACTTC,TRBV2,NA,11,NA,TRBJ2-7
CASSLSGAGNTIYF,TGTGCCAGCAGCTTATCAGGGGCGGGAAACACCATATATTTT,TRBV7-2,NA,14,NA,TRBJ1-3
CASSDGQYEKLFF,TGTGCCAGTAGTGACGGACAGTATGAAAAACTGTTTTTT,TRBV19,NA,13,NA,TRBJ1-4
CAFSRESSYEQYF,TGTGCCTTCTCGCGGGAGAGCTCCTACGAGCAGTACTTC,TRBV30,TRBD2,13,NA,TRBJ2-7
CASSLGQTSSYNEQFF,TGTGCCAGCAGCTTAGGCCAGACTAGTTCCTACAATGAGCAGTTCTTC,TRBV11-2,NA,16,NA,TRBJ2-1
CASSPLAGDYGYTF,TGTGCCAGCAGTCCCCTCGCAGGGGACTATGGCTACACCTTC,TRBV28,NA,14,NA,TRBJ1-2
CASSPWAHMGPTAGGAGELFF,TGTGCCAGCAGCCCATGGGCTCATATGGGCCCAACAGCGGGGGGTGCCGGGGAGCTGTTTTTT,TRBV7-3,TRBD2,21,NA,TRBJ2-2
CAIRGGEGGQETQYF,TGTGCCATCAGGGGAGGGGAGGGGGGTCAAGAGACCCAGTACTTC,TRBV10-3,NA,15,NA,TRBJ2-5
CAASNSGANVLTF,TGTGCCGCCTCCAATTCTGGGGCCAACGTCCTGACTTTC,TRBV30,NA,13,once,TRBJ2-6
CAWRKQGAINYGYTF,TGTGCCTGGAGGAAACAGGGGGCCATCAACTATGGCTACACCTTC,TRBV30,TRBD1,15,once,TRBJ1-2
CASSLQQGRYGYTF,TGTGCCAGCAGTTTACAACAGGGGAGGTATGGCTACACCTTC,TRBV28,TRBD1,14,NA,TRBJ1-2
CASTRTGENTEAFF,TGTGCCAGTACCCGGACGGGGGAGAACACTGAAGCTTTCTTT,TRBV19,NA,14,NA,TRBJ1-1
CASIKVGQGAGELFF,TGTGCCAGTATCAAAGTGGGACAGGGTGCCGGGGAGCTGTTTTTT,TRBV19,TRBD1,15,NA,TRBJ2-2
CASSPQQVEAFF,TGTGCCAGCTCACCACAGCAGGTTGAAGCTTTCTTT,TRBV18,NA,12,NA,TRBJ1-1
CASSPQGVSGNTIYF,TGTGCCAGCAGCCCACAGGGGGTCTCTGGAAACACCATATATTTT,TRBV11-2,TRBD1,15,NA,TRBJ1-3
CAWRGSHNEQFF,TGTGCCTGGAGGGGGTCCCACAATGAGCAGTTCTTC,TRBV30,NA,12,NA,TRBJ2-1
CASSLASGGTYNEQFF,TGTGCCAGCAGCTTAGCTAGCGGGGGGACCTACAATGAGCAGTTCTTC,TRBV11-2,TRBD2,16,NA,TRBJ2-1
CASRTGGSYEQYF,TGTGCCAGCAGGACAGGGGGCTCCTACGAGCAGTACTTC,TRBV12-3/TRBV12-4,TRBD1,13,NA,TRBJ2-7
CASSPGGVGEKLFF,TGCGCCAGCAGCCCTGGAGGGGTTGGTGAAAAACTGTTTTTT,TRBV5-1,NA,14,NA,TRBJ1-4
CASRLLRGGSPLHF,TGTGCCAGCAGGCTCCTTAGGGGTGGTTCACCCCTCCACTTT,TRBV2,NA,14,NA,TRBJ1-6
CASSPIRRGLAGEVDTQYF,TGTGCCAGCAGCCCGATTCGAAGAGGGCTAGCGGGGGAGGTAGATACGCAGTATTTT,TRBV11-2,TRBD2,19,NA,TRBJ2-3
CASSLDRVGTEAFF,TGTGCCAGCAGTTTGGACAGGGTAGGCACTGAAGCTTTCTTT,TRBV6-2/TRBV6-3,TRBD1,14,NA,TRBJ1-1
CASSGSLEQYF,TGCGCCAGCAGTGGGAGTTTGGAGCAGTACTTC,TRBV10-1,NA,11,NA,TRBJ2-7
CASSLGGGPQHF,TGTGCCAGCAGCTTAGGGGGTGGGCCCCAGCATTTT,TRBV11-2,NA,12,NA,TRBJ1-5
CASRMTGDGGNQPQHF,TGTGCCAGTAGGATGACAGGGGACGGGGGCAATCAGCCCCAGCATTTT,TRBV19,TRBD1,16,once,TRBJ1-5
CAWSGRGEQPQHF,TGTGCCTGGAGTGGGCGGGGGGAGCAGCCCCAGCATTTT,TRBV30,NA,13,NA,TRBJ1-5
CASSLGLANEQFF,TGTGCCAGCAGTTTGGGACTAGCCAATGAGCAGTTCTTC,TRBV27,TRBD2,13,NA,TRBJ2-1
CASRRSGELFF,TGTGCCAGCAGAAGGTCCGGGGAGCTGTTTTTT,TRBV2,NA,11,once,TRBJ2-2
CASSPGTSGYTDTQYF,TGCGCCAGCAGCCCCGGGACTAGCGGATACACAGATACGCAGTATTTT,TRBV5-1,TRBD2,16,NA,TRBJ2-3
CASRQTGTNSPLHF,TGTGCCAGCAGGCAGACAGGGACGAATTCACCCCTCCACTTT,TRBV6-5,TRBD1,14,NA,TRBJ1-6